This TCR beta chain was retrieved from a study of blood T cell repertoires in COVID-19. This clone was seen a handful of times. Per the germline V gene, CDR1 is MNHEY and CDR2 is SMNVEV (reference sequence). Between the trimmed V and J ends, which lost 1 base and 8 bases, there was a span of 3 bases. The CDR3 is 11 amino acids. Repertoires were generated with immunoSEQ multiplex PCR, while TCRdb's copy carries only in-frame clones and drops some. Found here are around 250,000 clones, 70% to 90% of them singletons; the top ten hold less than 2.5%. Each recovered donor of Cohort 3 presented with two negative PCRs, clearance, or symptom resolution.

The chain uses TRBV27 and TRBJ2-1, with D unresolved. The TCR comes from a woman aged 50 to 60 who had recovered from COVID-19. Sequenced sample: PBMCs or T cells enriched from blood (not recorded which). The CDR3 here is CASSLFDEQFF. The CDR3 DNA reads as TGTGCCAGCAGTTTATTCGATGAGCAGTTCTTC.